The 17 T cell receptor beta chains presented below share a single source sample, sequenced in a study of long-term antiretroviral therapy in people with HIV. Researchers report immunoSEQ v3.0 was run at survey level. TCRdb's table, derived via immunoSEQ multiplex PCR, lists solely in-frame clones and lacks some. The table lists 48,000 or so clones, about 88% of them singletons. This specimen consisted of unsorted PBMCs, obtained 0.8 years after starting antiretroviral therapy. These receptors all come from a woman younger than 30 with HIV.

The gene calls are TRBV27 and TRBJ1-5; no clear D. Between the trimmed V and J ends, which lost 6 bases and 7 bases, there was a span of 16 bases. This CDR3 contains 14 residues. Germline V lookup: CDR1 MNHEY, CDR2 SMNVEV (reference sequence). The CDR3 reads CASSLLGLDQPQHF. CDR3 nucleotides: TGTGCCAGCAGCCTGCTGGGGTTGGACCAGCCCCAGCATTTT.

This chain links TRBV9 with TRBJ1-4; no reliable D call. The CDR3 has 13 amino acids. The germline CDR1 and CDR2 sequences are SGDLS and YYNGEE. V lost 0 bases to trimming and J lost 3 bases, with 3 bases between them. The CDR3 spells CASSVGSNEKLFF. CDR3 sequence (DNA): TGTGCCAGCAGCGTAGGATCTAATGAAAAACTGTTTTTT.

The gene calls are TRBV6-1 and TRBJ2-7; the match to TRBD1 covers 8 bases. The CDR3 spans 14 residues. V was clipped by 4 bases and J by 2 bases; unmatched bases: 4. Per germline, CDR1 MNHNS and CDR2 SASEGT. The CDR3 sequence is CASSGQGLTYEQYF. The CDR3 DNA is TGTGCCAGCAGTGGACAGGGGTTGACCTACGAGCAGTACTTC.

The chain combines TRBV6-6 with TRBJ1-2; no clear D. CDR1 is MNHNY, CDR2 SVGAGI, per germline (reference sequence). V lost 6 bases and J lost 0, with 8 bases in between. The CDR3 totals 13 residues. CDR3 DNA: TGTGCCAGCAGCCCCGGAGCTAACTATGGCTACACCTTC. This encodes CASSPGANYGYTF.

The V and J genes are TRBV28 and TRBJ2-7, with D perhaps TRBD2 (6 bases). Between the trimmed V and J ends, which lost 10 bases and 3 bases, there was a span of 25 bases. CDR1 and CDR2 (germline): MDHEN, SYDVKM. This CDR3 region has 16 residues. CDR3 protein: CATSGREQSPFYEQYF. DNA of the CDR3: TGTGCCACTTCTGGGCGGGAACAATCTCCTTTCTACGAGCAGTACTTC.

This rearrangement joins TRBV7-2 to TRBJ2-7; D is unresolved. CDR1 SGHTA and CDR2 FQGNSA come from the germline V gene. This CDR3 has 13 residues. The germline V and J ends were trimmed by 5 bases and 3 bases, with 11 bases remaining between them. CDR3 nucleotide sequence: TGTGCCAGCAGCCTTATCTCCCTCTACGAGCAGTACTTC. It is translated as CASSLISLYEQYF.

This clone has a single count. The gene calls are TRBV18 and TRBJ2-3; 7 bases fit TRBD1. V was clipped by 3 bases and J by 6 bases; unmatched bases: 0. Per germline, CDR1 KGHSH and CDR2 LQKENI. The CDR3 is made up of 12 amino acids. The CDR3 DNA reads as TGTGCCAGCTCACCGACAGGGGATACGCAGTATTTT. Protein product: CASSPTGDTQYF.

The chain employs TRBV6-1 and TRBJ2-1; 10 bases map to TRBD1. CDR1 and CDR2 from the germline V gene are MNHNS and SASEGT. The CDR3 loop spans 15 amino acids. V shed 1 base, J shed 7 bases, and the junction held 4 bases outside the gene matches. CDR3 loop: CASSEGDRGRNEQFF. DNA of the CDR3: TGTGCCAGCAGTGAAGGGGACAGGGGCAGGAATGAGCAGTTCTTC.

This clone has a single count. The V call is TRBV4-3, the J call TRBJ2-1; 8 bases are a match to TRBD1. The CDR3 covers 14 residues. Germline CDR1 and CDR2: LGHNA and YSLEER. With 4 bases clipped from V and 7 bases from J, the junction kept 6 bases outside the gene matches. This CDR3 reads CASSRTGSINEQFF. In DNA, the CDR3 is TGCGCCAGCAGCCGGACAGGGAGTATTAATGAGCAGTTCTTC.

The gene calls are TRBV5-8 and TRBJ1-1; 7 bases align to TRBD1. Germline CDR1 and CDR2: SGHTS and YDEGEE. CDR3 length: 13 residues. The trim removed 7 bases at V and 5 bases at J, leaving 8 bases unmatched. The CDR3 is CASRRGRGTEAFF. The DNA for the CDR3 is TGTGCCAGCCGGAGGGGGCGCGGAACTGAAGCTTTCTTT.

This clone was seen once. The V gene is TRBV7-2, the J gene TRBJ2-1; D is unclear. The CDR3 has 16 residues. Germline CDR1 reads SGHTA; CDR2 reads FQGNSA. The V and J ends lost 1 base and 2 bases respectively, with 12 bases between them. The CDR3 here is CASSLEGTNPYNEQFF. The CDR3 bases are TGTGCCAGCAGCTTAGAAGGTACAAATCCCTACAATGAGCAGTTCTTC.

The chain combines TRBV6-5 with TRBJ2-2, with D possibly matching TRBD2 (6 bases). There are 15 residues in the CDR3. Trimming stripped 2 bases from V and 2 bases from J, with 9 bases between. Germline V gene sequence: CDR1 MNHEY, CDR2 SVGAGI. Written as DNA, the CDR3 is TGTGCCAGCAGTTACCAGGGACTTAACACCGGGGAGCTGTTTTTT. Its protein is CASSYQGLNTGELFF.

The chain is built from TRBV18 and TRBJ1-4, with 9 bases matching TRBD1. This CDR3 has 15 residues. Germline loops: CDR1 KGHSH, CDR2 LQKENI. V trimming: 6 bases; J trimming: 5 bases; junction bases outside the gene matches: 7. The CDR3: CASSPPTGGNEKLFF. The CDR3 DNA sequence: TGTGCCAGCTCCCCTCCCACAGGGGGCAATGAAAAACTGTTTTTT.

The chain uses TRBV7-2 and TRBJ2-2, with 8 bases fitting TRBD2. V was clipped by 1 base and J by 7 bases; unmatched bases: 8. The CDR3 length is 16 residues. From germline, CDR1 is SGHTA and CDR2 FQGNSA. CDR3 sequence (DNA): TGTGCCAGCAGCTTAGAGTTCGGGAGGGCAAACGGGGAGCTGTTTTTT. This sequence encodes CASSLEFGRANGELFF.

The chain couples TRBV10-3 to TRBJ2-4; a weak D match, TRBD2 (5 bases). Germline CDR1 ENHRY, CDR2 SYGVKD. Trimming took off 2 bases at V and 4 bases at J, with 6 bases between the two ends. CDR3 length: 13 residues. The CDR3 here is CAISESGKNIQYF. Written as DNA, the CDR3 is TGTGCCATCAGTGAGAGCGGTAAAAACATTCAGTACTTC.

The V and J genes are TRBV9 and TRBJ1-4; D might be TRBD1 (5 bases). The V gene lost 2 bases and the J gene lost 0 bases, with 8 bases spanning the gap. Germline CDR1 and CDR2: SGDLS and YYNGEE. The CDR3 runs 15 residues. For the CDR3, the DNA is TGTGCCAGCAGCGTGTCAGGGACAACTAATGAAAAACTGTTTTTT. This translates into CASSVSGTTNEKLFF. Full variable domain (remainder filled in from reference TRBV9 and TRBJ1-4): DSGVTQTPKHLITATGQRVTLRCSPRSGDLSVYWYQQSLDQGLQFLIQYYNGEERAKGNILERFSAQQFPDLHSELNLSSLELGDSALYFCASSVSGTTNEKLFFGSGTQLSVL.

This chain joins TRBV6-5 and TRBJ2-7; D uncertain. V lost 0 bases and J 3 bases, leaving 6 bases between the germline ends. The CDR3 has 13 amino acids. Germline V gene sequence: CDR1 MNHEY, CDR2 SVGAGI. The CDR3 reads CASSYSFGYEQYF. DNA for the CDR3: TGTGCCAGCAGTTACTCGTTTGGCTACGAGCAGTACTTC.